The present T cell receptor (beta chain) was sequenced within a study of metastatic and nonmetastatic thyroid tumors. Whole-study context: Comparative analysis of repertoires was undertaken across blood and tumor or nodule tissue obtained from malignant and benign thyroid patients. General study points: According to reports, the diversity of TCR beta was significantly higher in malignant thyroid tumors than in benign nodules, and this held in both blood and tumor samples.

Concerning this clone itself: The antigen remains unidentified.

Germline V CDR1 and CDR2: MNHEY, SVGEGT. The CDR3 consists of 13 residues. The V end was cut by 2 bases, the J end by 1 base, with 5 bases between. All patients reached thyroid surgery having received no treatment beforehand. In the source study's methods: Construction of a distant-metastasis classifier for papillary thyroid cancer relied on CDR3 differences across clinicopathological groups. TCRdb recomputed clones from the PCR reads via MiXCR. TCRdb's processing, not the study's, gives the V and J calls here. Among about 16,000 clones listed, 25% were seen once. Sequences were obtained from adjacent normal tissue. This chain joins TRBV6-2 or TRBV6-3 and TRBJ1-1; unclear D gene. The sequence was collected from a female donor with papillary thyroid cancer or a benign thyroid nodule (not recorded which). Some clones in this sample may be carry-over from other donors' samples. The CDR3 here is CASSYRANTEAFF. Written as DNA, the CDR3 is TGTGCCAGCAGTTACCGGGCGAACACTGAAGCTTTCTTT.